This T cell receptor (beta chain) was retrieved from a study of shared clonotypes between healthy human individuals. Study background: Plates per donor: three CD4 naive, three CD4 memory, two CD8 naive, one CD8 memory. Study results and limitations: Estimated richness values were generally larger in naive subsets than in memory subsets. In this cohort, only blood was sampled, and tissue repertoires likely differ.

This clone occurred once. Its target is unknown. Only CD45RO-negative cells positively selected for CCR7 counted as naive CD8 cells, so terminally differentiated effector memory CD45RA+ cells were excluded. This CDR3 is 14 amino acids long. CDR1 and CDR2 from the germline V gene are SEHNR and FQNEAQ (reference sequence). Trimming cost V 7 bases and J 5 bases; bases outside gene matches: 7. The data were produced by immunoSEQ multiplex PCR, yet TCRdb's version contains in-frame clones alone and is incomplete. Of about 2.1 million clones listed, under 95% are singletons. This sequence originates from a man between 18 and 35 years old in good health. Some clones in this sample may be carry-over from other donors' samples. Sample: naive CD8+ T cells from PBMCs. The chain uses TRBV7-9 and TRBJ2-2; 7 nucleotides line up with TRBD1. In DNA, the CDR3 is TGTGCCAGCACCCCACAGGGGCGTACCGGGGAGCTGTTTTTT. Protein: CASTPQGRTGELFF.